This entry lists 8 T cell receptor beta chains sequenced from one sample in a study of T cell changes during pregnancy in multiple sclerosis. Produced via immunoSEQ multiplex PCR; TCRdb's table is partial and in-frame only. The repertoire holds roughly 85,000 clones, 91% seen once, with 2.5% in the top ten. Source: peripheral blood, taken in the first trimester of pregnancy. The receptors were sampled from a female donor with multiple sclerosis, enrolled in a pregnancy study.

The J gene is TRBJ2-7, the V gene TRBV5-1; 9 nucleotides align to TRBD1. Trimming at V came to 4 bases and at J to 2 bases, leaving 16 bases not matched to a gene. The CDR3 is made up of 18 amino acids. Germline CDR1 SGHRS, CDR2 YFSETQ. CDR3 protein: CASSQNPHRDRATYEQYF. As DNA, the CDR3 is TGCGCCAGCAGCCAAAACCCACACCGGGACAGGGCGACCTACGAGCAGTACTTC.

The chain employs TRBV2 and TRBJ2-7, with D possibly TRBD1 on 5 matching bases. This CDR3 region has 14 residues. Germline-derived CDR1 and CDR2 are SNHLY and FYNNEI. V was clipped by 4 bases and J by 4 bases, with 14 bases between them. The CDR3 sequence: CASSGTSTGYEQYF. In DNA form, the CDR3 reads TGTGCCAGCAGTGGGACATCTACAGGTTACGAGCAGTACTTC.

The rearrangement links TRBV19 to TRBJ2-7, with D possibly TRBD1 on 6 matching bases. The CDR3 runs 15 residues. Deletions cut 4 bases from V and 0 bases from J, with 13 bases between. Per germline, CDR1 LNHDA and CDR2 SQIVND (reference sequence). The CDR3 sequence is CASSNGPGASYEQYF. The CDR3, as DNA: TGTGCCAGTAGTAACGGGCCAGGGGCCTCCTACGAGCAGTACTTC. The variable domain in full, completed from reference TRBV19 and TRBJ2-7, reads DGGITQSPKYLFRKEGQNVTLSCEQNLNHDAMYWYRQDPGQGLRLIYYSQIVNDFQKGDIAEGYSVSREKKESFPLTVTSAQKNPTAFYLCASSNGPGASYEQYFGPGTRLTVT.

This chain uses TRBV7-3 with TRBJ2-2; 11 nucleotides match TRBD2. This CDR3 has 16 amino acids. The germline gives CDR1 SGHTA, CDR2 FQGTGA. Trimming removed 5 bases from V and 5 bases from J; junction bases left unmatched: 7. CDR3 residues: CASSIAGGPQTGELFF. CDR3 in DNA: TGTGCCAGCAGCATAGCGGGAGGGCCGCAGACCGGGGAGCTGTTTTTT. Together with reference TRBV7-3 and TRBJ2-2, the CDR3 gives the full variable domain: GAGVSQTPSNKVTEKGKYVELRCDPISGHTALYWYRQSLGQGPEFLIYFQGTGAADDSGLPNDRFFAVRPEGSVSTLKIQRTERGDSAVYLCASSIAGGPQTGELFFGEGSRLTVL.

V is TRBV7-9 and J is TRBJ1-2, with D perhaps matching TRBD1 (5 bases). V dropped 1 base and J dropped 4 bases, with 7 bases sitting between them. CDR1 is SEHNR, CDR2 FQNEAQ, per germline (reference sequence). The CDR3 length is 13 residues. In nucleotides, the CDR3 is TGTGCCAGCAGCTTAGGGACACCCTATGGCTACACCTTC. The encoded protein is CASSLGTPYGYTF. Variable domain in full (rest from reference TRBV7-9 and TRBJ1-2): DTGVSQNPRHKITKRGQNVTFRCDPISEHNRLYWYRQTLGQGPEFLTYFQNEAQLEKSRLLSDRFSAERPKGSFSTLEIQRTEQGDSAMYLCASSLGTPYGYTFGSGTRLTVV.

V usage is TRBV11-2 and J usage is TRBJ1-2, with 10 bases lining up with TRBD1. After removal of 5 bases from V and 2 bases from J, the junction contained 8 bases not matched to a gene. CDR3 length equals 16 residues. Germline V gene lookup returns CDR1 SGHAT and CDR2 FQNNGV. In DNA, the CDR3 is TGTGCCAGCAGCCCAATTCGGGACAGGGGAAACTATGGCTACACCTTC. It specifies CASSPIRDRGNYGYTF.

The CDR3 DNA reads as TGTGCCAGCAGTTACTCGGTGGGACAAAATAATTCACCCCTCCACTTT. It translates to CASSYSVGQNNSPLHF. The chain combines TRBV6-5 with TRBJ1-6; D is perhaps TRBD1 (6 bases). Per germline, CDR1 MNHEY and CDR2 SVGAGI. Trimming cost V 0 bases and J 5 bases, with 11 bases left between them. The CDR3 has 16 residues.

The chain employs TRBV6-5 and TRBJ1-2; 10 nucleotides agree with TRBD1. This CDR3 contains 14 residues. The V and J ends lost 5 bases and 7 bases, in that order; junction bases with no gene match: 7. Germline loops: CDR1 MNHEY, CDR2 SVGAGI. The CDR3, as DNA: TGTGCCAGCAGTCTCCGGGACAGGGGATCTGGCTACACCTTC. This gives the protein CASSLRDRGSGYTF.